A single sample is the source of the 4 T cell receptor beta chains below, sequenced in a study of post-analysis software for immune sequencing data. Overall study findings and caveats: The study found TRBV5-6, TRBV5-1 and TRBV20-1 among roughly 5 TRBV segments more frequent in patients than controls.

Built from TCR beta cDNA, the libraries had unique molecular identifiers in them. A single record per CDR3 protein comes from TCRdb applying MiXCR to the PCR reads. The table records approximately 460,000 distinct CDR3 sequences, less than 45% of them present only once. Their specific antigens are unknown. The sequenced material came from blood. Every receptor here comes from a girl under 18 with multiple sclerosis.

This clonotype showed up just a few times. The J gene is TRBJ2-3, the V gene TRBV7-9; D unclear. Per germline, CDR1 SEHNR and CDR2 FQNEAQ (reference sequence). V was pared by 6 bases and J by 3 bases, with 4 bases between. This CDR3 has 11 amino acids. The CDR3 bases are TGTGCCAGCAGGGAAACAGATACGCAGTATTTT. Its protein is CASRETDTQYF.

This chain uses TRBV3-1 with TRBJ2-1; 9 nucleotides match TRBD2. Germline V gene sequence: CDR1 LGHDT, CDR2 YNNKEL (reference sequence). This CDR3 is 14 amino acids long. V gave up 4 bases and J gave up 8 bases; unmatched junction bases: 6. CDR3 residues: CASSRGLALDEQFF. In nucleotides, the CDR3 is TGTGCCAGCAGCCGAGGACTAGCGCTCGATGAGCAGTTCTTC.

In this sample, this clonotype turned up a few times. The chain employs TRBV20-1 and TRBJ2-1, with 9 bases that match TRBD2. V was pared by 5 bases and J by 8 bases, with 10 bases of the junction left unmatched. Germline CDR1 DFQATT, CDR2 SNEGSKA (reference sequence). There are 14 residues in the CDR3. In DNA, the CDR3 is TGCAGTGCTTACCCTAGCGGGACCGGGGATGAGCAGTTCTTC. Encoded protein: CSAYPSGTGDEQFF.

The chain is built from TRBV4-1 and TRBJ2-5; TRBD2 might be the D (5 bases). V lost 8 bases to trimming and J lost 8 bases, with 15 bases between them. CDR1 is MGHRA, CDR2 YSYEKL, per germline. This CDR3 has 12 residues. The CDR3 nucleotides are TGCGCCAGCGCGCCAAGCACTAGAACCCAGTACTTC. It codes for CASAPSTRTQYF.